This T cell receptor beta chain was identified in a study of human T cells and chemical hapten exposure. The study, taken as a whole, reports: No shift was seen in TCRs above 1 in 1000 frequency with DPC sensitization.

As to treatment: therapeutic diphenylcyclopropenone sensitization with weekly scalp DPC. In its sample, this clonotype was seen once. Its antigen is not known. Unique molecular identifiers were attached to individual cDNA molecules during library preparation. One entry per CDR3 protein results from TCRdb running MiXCR on the reads. This sample yields about 4,000 distinct CDR3 sequences, of which approximately 49% are seen a single time; more than 3% belongs to the top ten. The germline V gene has CDR1 SGHNT and CDR2 YENEEA. The CDR3 is 18 residues long. V lost 0 bases and J lost 0, with 15 bases in between.

This sequence was found in an adult with alopecia areata. Some clones in this sample may be carry-over from other donors' samples. This table probably holds off-target reads from a library built for another chain. This rearrangement joins TRBV11-3 to TRBJ2-1; D not certain. This specimen consisted of whole blood, obtained before DPC sensitization or 2, 6, or about 24 weeks after (not recorded which). The CDR3: CASSLDQAGSSSYNEQFF. The CDR3 bases are TGTGCCAGCAGCTTAGATCAGGCAGGCTCAAGCTCCTACAATGAGCAGTTCTTC.